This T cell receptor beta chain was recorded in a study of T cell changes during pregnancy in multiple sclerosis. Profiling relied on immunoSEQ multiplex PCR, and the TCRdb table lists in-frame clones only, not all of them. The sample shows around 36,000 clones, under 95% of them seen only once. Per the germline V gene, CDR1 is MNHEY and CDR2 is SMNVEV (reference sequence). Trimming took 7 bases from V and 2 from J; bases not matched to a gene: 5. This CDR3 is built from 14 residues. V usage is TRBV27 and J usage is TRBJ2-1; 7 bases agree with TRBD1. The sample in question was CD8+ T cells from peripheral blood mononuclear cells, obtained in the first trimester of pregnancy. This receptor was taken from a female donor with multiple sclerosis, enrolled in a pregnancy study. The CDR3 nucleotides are TGTGCCAGCACCACAGGGGTTCCCTACAATGAGCAGTTCTTC. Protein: CASTTGVPYNEQFF.